These 4 T cell receptor beta chains came from one sample sequenced in a study of CXCR3-negative and CXCR3-positive naive CD8 T cells. Researchers prepared the TRB cDNA libraries using 5' RACE with UMI labels. TCRdb re-analyzed the 5' RACE reads; it lists each CDR3 protein once, without DNA. There are 150,000 or so distinct CDR3 sequences in the sample, with 0.45% to 0.55% held by the top ten. Whole-study results and caveats: Against CXCR3-negative naive cells, CXCR3-positive naive cells showed more hydrophobic TRB CDR3s.

Their cognate antigens are unknown. The sequenced material came from naive CXCR3+ CD8+ T cells from blood. Subset described: CD45RO-CCR7+CD27+CD95- naive CD8+ T cells expressing CXCR3 (TNR3+). These receptors all stem from a human donor in good health. Some clones in this sample may be carry-over from other donors' samples.

The gene calls are TRBV19 and TRBJ2-4; TCRdb lists TRBD2, though no DNA is available to test this call. CDR1 LNHDA and CDR2 SQIVND come from the germline V gene (reference sequence). This CDR3 region has 17 residues. The CDR3 loop reads CASSIFPAGEAKNIQYF. The full variable domain, rest sourced from reference TRBV19 and TRBJ2-4, is DGGITQSPKYLFRKEGQNVTLSCEQNLNHDAMYWYRQDPGQGLRLIYYSQIVNDFQKGDIAEGYSVSREKKESFPLTVTSAQKNPTAFYLCASSIFPAGEAKNIQYFGAGTRLSVL.

The CDR3 sequence is CSILAGELTDTQYF. This chain uses TRBV20-1 with TRBJ2-3; checking the TCRdb D call of TRBD2 is not possible without DNA. CDR1 is DFQATT, CDR2 SNEGSKA, per germline (reference sequence). CDR3 length: 14 amino acids.

The rearrangement joins TRBV5-6 to TRBJ2-3; lacking DNA, the TRBD1 call made by TCRdb goes unchecked. This CDR3 has 18 residues. Germline loops: CDR1 SGHDT, CDR2 YYEEEE. The CDR3 is CASSLGPPRTLTSDTQYF.

The V call is TRBV10-1, the J call TRBJ2-1; TCRdb names TRBD2, which stays unverified in the absence of DNA. The CDR3 runs 13 residues. CDR1 and CDR2 (germline): WNHNN, SYGVQD (reference sequence). The CDR3 is CASSPSLLAEQFF.